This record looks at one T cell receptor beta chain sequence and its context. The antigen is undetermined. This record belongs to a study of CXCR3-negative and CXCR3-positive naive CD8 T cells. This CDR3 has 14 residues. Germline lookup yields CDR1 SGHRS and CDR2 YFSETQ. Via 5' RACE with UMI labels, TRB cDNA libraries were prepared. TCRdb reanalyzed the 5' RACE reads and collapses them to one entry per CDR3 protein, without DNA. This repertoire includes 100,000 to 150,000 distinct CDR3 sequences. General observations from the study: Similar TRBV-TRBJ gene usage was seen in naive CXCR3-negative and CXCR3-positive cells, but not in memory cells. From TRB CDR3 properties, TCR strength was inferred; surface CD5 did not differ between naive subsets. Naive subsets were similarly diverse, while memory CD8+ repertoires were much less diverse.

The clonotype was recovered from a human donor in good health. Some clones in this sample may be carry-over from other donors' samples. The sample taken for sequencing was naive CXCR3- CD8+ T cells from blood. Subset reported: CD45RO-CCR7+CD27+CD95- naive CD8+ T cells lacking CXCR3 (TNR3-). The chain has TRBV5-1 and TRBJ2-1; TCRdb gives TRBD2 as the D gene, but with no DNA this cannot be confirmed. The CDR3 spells CASSVTSDYNEQFF.